A selection of T cell receptor beta chains follows, all from one sample in a study of T cell responses to AZD1222 COVID-19 vaccine. The repertoire was sequenced with immunoSEQ multiplex PCR; TCRdb's copy has only in-frame clones and lacks some. The sample comprises some 130,000 clones, approximately 90% of which are singletons, and 1.9% rests with the top ten. The input for sequencing was peripheral blood, taken on day 0 of AZD1222 vaccination. Receptors were obtained from an adult in good health. Each CDR3 is given with its conserved first and last residue.

v_call: TRBV7-9; j_call: TRBJ2-7; cdr3_aa: CASSLPGRVDEQYF
v_call: TRBV5-1; j_call: TRBJ1-6; cdr3_aa: CASCAGTVNSPLHF
v_call: TRBV4-3; j_call: TRBJ1-3; cdr3_aa: CASSQHSGSGNTIYF
v_call: TRBV5-1; j_call: TRBJ1-2; cdr3_aa: CASAGGALGYGYTF
v_call: TRBV6-5; j_call: TRBJ2-7; cdr3_aa: CASTPRAGAIYEQYF
v_call: TRBV5-1; j_call: TRBJ2-1; cdr3_aa: CASSPTQRVGTPYNEQFF
v_call: TRBV10-3; j_call: TRBJ1-1; cdr3_aa: CAISRGTEAFF
v_call: TRBV4-3; j_call: TRBJ1-6; cdr3_aa: CASSQIGDRYKPLHF
v_call: TRBV5-1; j_call: TRBJ2-1; cdr3_aa: CASRLAGSSYNEQFF
v_call: TRBV24-1; j_call: TRBJ1-2; cdr3_aa: CATSRTGLGGYTF